The sequence of this TCR beta chain was determined in a study of shared clonotypes between healthy human individuals. The test was conducted at deep level. Repertoires were generated with immunoSEQ multiplex PCR, while TCRdb's copy carries only in-frame clones and drops some. Found here are around 700,000 clones, around 90% of them singletons; the top ten hold about 24%. Naive CD8 cells lacked CD45RO, underwent positive selection for CCR7 and left out terminally differentiated effector memory CD45RA+ cells. The receptor's source is a man aged 30 to 39 in good health. Sequenced material: naive CD8+ T cells sorted from blood.

Written as DNA, the CDR3 is TGTGCCAGTAGTATTGGAGGTTGGGGTTACGAGCAGTACTTC. It specifies CASSIGGWGYEQYF. The chain links TRBV19 to TRBJ2-7, with D perhaps matching TRBD2 (5 bases). This CDR3 spans 14 amino acids. Looked up from germline, CDR1 is LNHDA and CDR2 is SQIVND (reference sequence). Between the trimmed V and J ends, which lost 3 bases and 4 bases, there was a span of 13 bases.